The 12 T cell receptor beta chains reported below all come from one sample, sequenced in a study of CD8+ T cells in alopecia areata. Treatment specified: oral pan-JAK inhibitor, 5-10 mg twice daily. Extraction of RNA preceded its reverse transcription into cDNA, which served as the sequencing template. The protocol was immunoSEQ multiplex PCR, while the TCRdb copy is restricted to in-frame clones and leaves out a portion. The sample records more than 200,000 clones, 64% being singletons. Source: CD4+ T cells sorted from blood, taken at week 4, from a patient treated with tofacitinib. The receptors here all came from a human donor with alopecia areata.

This chain joins TRBV29-1 and TRBJ2-1; D unresolved. Trimming stripped 3 bases from V and 5 bases from J, with 11 bases between. The germline V gene encodes CDR1 SQVTM and CDR2 ANQGSEA. The CDR3 contains 13 residues. DNA of the CDR3: TGCAGCGTTGAGGGCCAGAGAAACAATGAGCAGTTCTTC. The encoded protein is CSVEGQRNNEQFF.

This chain links TRBV11-2 with TRBJ2-1; D ambiguous. CDR3 length equals 16 residues. The V gene lost 1 base and the J gene lost 13 bases, with 23 bases spanning the gap. The germline gives CDR1 SGHAT, CDR2 FQNNGV. CDR3 DNA: TGTGCCAGCAGCTTAGTGAGCCAGACCCGAGGTACTACTCAGTTCTTC. Protein: CASSLVSQTRGTTQFF.

The chain is built from TRBV7-9 and TRBJ2-7; D could derive from TRBD1 or TRBD2 (6 bases each). This CDR3 is built from 15 residues. Trimming took off 4 bases at V and 0 bases at J, with 13 bases between the two ends. The germline gives CDR1 SEHNR, CDR2 FQNEAQ (reference sequence). CDR3 DNA sequence: TGTGCCAGCAGCTCCTTAGGGGGGAGCTCCTACGAGCAGTACTTC. Its protein is CASSSLGGSSYEQYF.

V gene TRBV5-6 combines with J gene TRBJ2-1, with 8 bases aligning to TRBD2. CDR3 size: 16 residues. Germline V gene data show CDR1 as SGHDT and CDR2 as YYEEEE. V dropped 0 bases and J dropped 5; count of bases not matched to a gene: 7. For the CDR3, the DNA is TGTGCCAGCAGCTTGGTGCCCAGCGGGGGCGACAATGAGCAGTTCTTC. Protein: CASSLVPSGGDNEQFF.

The V call is TRBV13, the J call TRBJ2-2; TRBD1 or TRBD2 may be the D gene (5 bases each). Per the germline V gene, CDR1 is PRHDT and CDR2 is FYEKMQ (reference sequence). V dropped 5 bases and J dropped 2 bases, with 15 bases sitting between them. The CDR3 sequence is 16 residues long. The chain's CDR3 is CASSIRDRGNTGELFF. CDR3 nucleotides: TGTGCCAGCAGCATCCGGGACCGGGGCAACACCGGGGAGCTGTTTTTT. Together with reference TRBV13 and TRBJ2-2, the CDR3 gives the full variable domain: AAGVIQSPRHLIKEKRETATLKCYPIPRHDTVYWYQQGPGQDPQFLISFYEKMQSDKGSIPDRFSAQQFSDYHSELNMSSLELGDSALYFCASSIRDRGNTGELFFGEGSRLTVL.

The V call is TRBV7-9, the J call TRBJ2-1, with 8 bases matching TRBD1. This CDR3 is 15 amino acids long. Germline CDR1 reads SEHNR; CDR2 reads FQNEAQ (reference sequence). V lost 5 bases, J lost 7 bases, and 10 bases stayed unmatched. CDR3 DNA sequence: TGTGCCAGCAGCCCTTATCGGACAGGGATTAATGAGCAGTTCTTC. Translating it yields CASSPYRTGINEQFF.

This chain connects TRBV7-2 to TRBJ1-3, with 7 bases fitting TRBD1. This CDR3 has 15 residues. The ends lost 8 bases at V and 2 bases at J; junction bases unmatched: 9. Germline V gene data show CDR1 as SGHTA and CDR2 as FQGNSA. In nucleotides, the CDR3 is TGTGCCAGCCGTTATACTACAGGGGCTGGAAACACCATATATTTT. Translating it yields CASRYTTGAGNTIYF.

The gene calls are TRBV29-1 and TRBJ1-1; 9 bases are a match to TRBD1. There are 13 residues in the CDR3. V was pared by 7 bases and J by 2 bases, with 5 bases of the junction left unmatched. Germline V gene data show CDR1 as SQVTM and CDR2 as ANQGSEA. CDR3 coding DNA: TGCAGCGCTGCGGGACAGGGAAACACTGAAGCTTTCTTT. It translates to CSAAGQGNTEAFF.

The chain couples TRBV5-8 to TRBJ2-2; D is ambiguous. Deletions cut 0 bases from V and 6 bases from J, with 9 bases between. The CDR3 has 14 amino acids. Looked up from germline, CDR1 is SGHTS and CDR2 is YDEGEE. CDR3 DNA sequence: TGTGCCAGCAGCTTGGTATCGGGCTCCGGGGAGCTGTTTTTT. This sequence encodes CASSLVSGSGELFF.

This clone has only a few counts. The genes are TRBV14 and TRBJ1-1; 9 bases line up with TRBD1. CDR3 length equals 14 residues. Trimming removed 8 bases from V and 5 bases from J; junction bases left unmatched: 9. The germline gives CDR1 SGHDN, CDR2 FVKESK. The CDR3 loop is CASGLQGARTEAFF. CDR3 coding DNA: TGTGCCAGCGGGCTACAGGGGGCGCGAACTGAAGCTTTCTTT. Variable domain in full (rest from reference TRBV14 and TRBJ1-1): EAGVTQFPSHSVIEKGQTVTLRCDPISGHDNLYWYRRVMGKEIKFLLHFVKESKQDESGMPNNRFLAERTGGTYSTLKVQPAELEDSGVYFCASGLQGARTEAFFGQGTRLTVV.

The V call is TRBV7-8, the J call TRBJ2-3, with 9 bases aligning to TRBD1. Germline CDR1 and CDR2: SGHVS and FQNEAQ. The CDR3 totals 16 residues. Trimming at V came to 5 bases and at J to 1 base, leaving 7 bases not matched to a gene. CDR3 in DNA: TGTGCCAGCAGCCTTGGGACAGGGACGGGCACAGATACGCAGTATTTT. This encodes CASSLGTGTGTDTQYF.

This clone has more than one count but fewer than ten. The V and J genes are TRBV10-2 and TRBJ1-2; maybe TRBD1 (5 bases). V shed 4 bases and J shed 0 bases, with 12 bases lying between them. The CDR3 has 15 amino acids. Germline V gene lookup returns CDR1 WSHSY and CDR2 SAAADI. The CDR3 DNA is TGCGCCAGCAGTGGAACAGGATCAGCTAACTATGGCTACACCTTC. Its protein product is CASSGTGSANYGYTF.